Presented here are 7 T cell receptor beta chains from one specimen sequenced in a study of T cell responses to AZD1222 COVID-19 vaccine. Produced via immunoSEQ multiplex PCR; TCRdb's table is partial and in-frame only. The data contain 90,000 to 120,000 clones, about 90% of them singletons. The material sequenced was peripheral blood, taken 28 days after the second AZD1222 dose. Receptors originate from an adult who received the AZD1222 COVID-19 vaccine.

J is TRBJ1-3 and V is TRBV6-5; 10 bases are shared with TRBD1. CDR1 and CDR2 from the germline V gene are MNHEY and SVGAGI. CDR3 length: 15 amino acids. Losses at the gene ends were 8 bases for V and 3 bases for J; bases not matched to a gene: 7. This CDR3 reads CASGRQGANGNTIYF. The DNA for the CDR3 is TGTGCCAGCGGGAGACAGGGGGCGAATGGAAACACCATATATTTT.

The rearrangement uses TRBV29-1 and TRBJ1-2; 7 positions match TRBD1. In germline, CDR1 is SQVTM, CDR2 ANQGSEA. This CDR3 has 12 amino acids. The V gene end was trimmed by 6 bases and the J gene end by 7 bases; junction bases not matched to a gene: 8. The CDR3 is CSVATGLGGYTF. CDR3 DNA sequence: TGCAGCGTCGCGACAGGGCTTGGTGGCTACACCTTC.

This clone was picked up a small number of times. The chain has TRBV5-4 and TRBJ1-6, with TRBD1 as a possible D gene (5 bases). The CDR3 has 14 amino acids. Germline V gene lookup returns CDR1 SGHNT and CDR2 YYREEE (reference sequence). Trimming cost V 2 bases and J 5 bases, with 8 bases left between them. CDR3 loop: CASSFGTHNSPLHF. The CDR3 region has the DNA TGTGCCAGCAGCTTCGGGACCCATAATTCACCCCTCCACTTT.

The chain has TRBV7-2 and TRBJ1-2; D call uncertain. The V and J ends lost 2 bases and 3 bases respectively, with 13 bases between them. The CDR3 contains 15 residues. Germline CDR1 reads SGHTA; CDR2 reads FQGNSA. The CDR3 loop reads CASSLLGSIYYGYTF. CDR3 coding DNA: TGTGCCAGCAGCTTACTGGGGAGCATTTACTATGGCTACACCTTC.

This clone was found once. The chain carries TRBV11-2 and TRBJ1-2; 9 positions agree with TRBD1. The CDR3 consists of 15 residues. Germline CDR1 and CDR2: SGHAT and FQNNGV. J was trimmed by 8 bases and V by 3 bases; bases with no gene match: 10. DNA of the CDR3: TGTGCCAGCAGCTTCCTCGACAGGGGGAGGGGAGGCTACACCTTC. Amino acid sequence: CASSFLDRGRGGYTF.

This rearrangement joins TRBV15 to TRBJ1-1; 7 bases match TRBD1. After removal of 3 bases from V and 5 bases from J, the junction contained 9 bases not matched to a gene. There are 15 residues in the CDR3. Looked up from germline, CDR1 is LNHNV and CDR2 is YYDKDF (reference sequence). The CDR3 spells CATSSGRQGVTEAFF. The CDR3 nucleotides are TGTGCCACCAGCAGTGGAAGACAGGGAGTGACTGAAGCTTTCTTT.

The chain has TRBV19 and TRBJ2-7; 11 bases match TRBD1. Germline CDR1 reads LNHDA; CDR2 reads SQIVND (reference sequence). V shed 4 bases and J 6 bases; nucleotides not matched to a gene: 2. CDR3 length: 13 amino acids. For the CDR3, the DNA is TGTGCCAGTAGTAGGGGGACAGGGGGCGAGCAGTACTTC. It encodes CASSRGTGGEQYF.